This TCR beta chain was found in a study of chemoradiotherapy in HPV16-positive cancers. The method was immunoSEQ multiplex PCR; TCRdb's version includes in-frame clones alone and lacks a portion of them. The sample has some 21,000 clones, roughly 86% seen once. Study-level results: In HPV16-positive patients, HPV-responsive T-cell expansion tracked better recurrence-free survival.

With regard to this clone: Its antigen is currently unknown.

The source was blood, collected from a patient who underwent chemoradiotherapy. The sequence derives from a human donor with HPV-associated anogenital cancer.

The CDR3 nucleotides read TGTGCCAGCAGTGGTAGCGGGGGGGTATCCTACAATGAGCAGTTCTTC. Translating it yields CASSGSGGVSYNEQFF. The J gene is TRBJ2-1, the V gene TRBV5-4, with 11 positions matching TRBD2. CDR3 length equals 16 residues. With V trimmed by 5 bases and J by 1 base, 5 bases remained unmatched. Germline V gene sequence: CDR1 SGHNT, CDR2 YYREEE (reference sequence).